This T cell receptor (beta chain) was captured by sequencing in a study of T cell repertoires in cytomegalovirus infection. This clonotype came up many times. TCRdb passed the reads through MiXCR, listing each CDR3 protein once. The sample contains roughly 230,000 distinct CDR3 sequences, over 20% of which appear only once. The sequenced sample consisted of CD8+ T cells from PBMCs. The receptor's source is a human donor in good health (CMV status not recorded). Some clones in this sample may be carry-over from other donors' samples.

The CDR3 loop is CASSLVEGIYEQYF. The CDR3 bases are TGTGCCAGCAGCTTAGTTGAGGGGATCTACGAGCAGTACTTC. The chain uses TRBV7-2 and TRBJ2-7; D possibly uses TRBD1 or TRBD2 (5 bases each). CDR1 SGHTA and CDR2 FQGNSA come from the germline V gene. V was shortened by 1 base and J by 3 bases, with 10 bases between the two germline ends. The CDR3 runs to 14 residues.